This T cell receptor (beta chain) was identified in a study of cytomegalovirus exposure and HLA in healthy donors. On this clone itself: Antigen unknown.

Germline-derived CDR1 and CDR2 are SGHNT and YYREEE (reference sequence). V gave up 4 bases and J gave up 4 bases; unmatched junction bases: 1. The CDR3 extends over 12 amino acids. Study findings and constraints: In a later analysis, several top co-occurrence clusters appeared linked to parvovirus B19, influenza, CMV and Epstein-Barr virus. One variant, a missense change in DCLRE1C, was linked in a later analysis to TCR beta V- and J-gene trimming. The only immune exposure information that was available was CMV serostatus.

Use of 60 Vbeta and 13 Jbeta primers characterized the PCR. Repertoires were generated with immunoSEQ multiplex PCR, while TCRdb's copy carries only in-frame clones and drops some. This table lists about 72,000 clones. Material for sequencing was PBMCs. The gene calls are TRBV5-4 and TRBJ1-1; 7 positions agree with TRBD1. The receptor's source is a man aged 35 to 55 in good health and CMV-seronegative. CDR3 in amino acids: CASSRTGTEAFF. Written as DNA, the CDR3 is TGTGCCAGCAGCCGGACAGGCACTGAAGCTTTCTTT.